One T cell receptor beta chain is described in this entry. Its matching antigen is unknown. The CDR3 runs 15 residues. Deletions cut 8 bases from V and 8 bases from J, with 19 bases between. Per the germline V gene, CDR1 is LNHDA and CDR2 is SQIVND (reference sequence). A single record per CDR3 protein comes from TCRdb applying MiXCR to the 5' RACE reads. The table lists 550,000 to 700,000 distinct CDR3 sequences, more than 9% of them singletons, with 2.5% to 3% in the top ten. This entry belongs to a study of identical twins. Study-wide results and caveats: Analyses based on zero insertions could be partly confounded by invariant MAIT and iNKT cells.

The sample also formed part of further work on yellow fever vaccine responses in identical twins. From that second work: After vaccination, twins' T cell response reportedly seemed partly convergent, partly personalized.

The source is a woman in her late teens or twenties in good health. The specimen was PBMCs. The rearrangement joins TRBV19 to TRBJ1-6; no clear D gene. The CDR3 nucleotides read TGTGCCAGTTCGCTCGATGCGGGCTGGGATTCACCCCTCCACTTT. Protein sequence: CASSLDAGWDSPLHF.